This record looks at one TCR beta chain sequence and its context. This record belongs to a study of blood T cell repertoires in COVID-19. Per germline, CDR1 MDHEN and CDR2 SYDVKM. The V and J ends lost 1 base and 1 base respectively, with 7 bases between them. The CDR3 has 14 amino acids. Sequencing used immunoSEQ multiplex PCR; TCRdb keeps in-frame clones, though not all of them. Among some 290,000 clones listed, 75% to 90% were seen once. The material sequenced was peripheral blood. The chain is built from TRBV28 and TRBJ1-1, with D uncertain. This clonotype was obtained from a woman between 50 and 59 years old who had recovered from COVID-19. The CDR3 nucleotides read TGTGCCAGCAGTTTATTATCTCGGAACACTGAAGCTTTCTTT. Residues: CASSLLSRNTEAFF. The complete variable domain, with remaining parts taken from reference TRBV28 and TRBJ1-1, reads DVKVTQSSRYLVKRTGEKVFLECVQDMDHENMFWYRQDPGLGLRLIYFSYDVKMKEKGDIPEGYSVSREKKERFSLILESASTNQTSMYLCASSLLSRNTEAFFGQGTRLTVV.